This TCR beta chain originates from a study of early T cells in non-severe SARS-CoV-2 infection. At the level of the study: With bulk RNA from unsorted whole blood as input, sequencing yielded unpaired chains. Findings and caveats of the study: Matching results from VDJdb favored anti-spike CD8 responses, leaving private and CD4 specificities undetected.

Germline loops: CDR1 SGHRS, CDR2 YFSETQ. The CDR3 totals 15 residues. V lost 4 bases, J lost 4 bases, and 10 bases stayed unmatched. Concerning this clonotype itself: Its specificity is unknown.

Individual cDNA molecules were tagged with unique molecular identifiers. TCRdb reprocessed the 5' RACE reads via MiXCR and lists one record per CDR3 protein. This repertoire shows some 33,000 distinct CDR3 sequences, about 4.9% found once; its top ten account for 20% to 25%. The clonotype comes from an adult who was a healthcare worker with PCR-confirmed SARS-CoV-2 infection or an uninfected control (not recorded which). The rearrangement uses TRBV5-1 and TRBJ2-5; 7 positions match TRBD2. The specimen was whole blood. The CDR3 DNA reads as TGCGCCAGCAGCAAAGGACTACCGGGAGGAGAGACCCAGTACTTC. Amino acids: CASSKGLPGGETQYF.